Shown below are 2 T cell receptor beta chains from a single sample sequenced in a study of blood T cell repertoires in COVID-19. Sequencing was performed with immunoSEQ multiplex PCR; in TCRdb, only in-frame clones are kept and a portion is missing. The repertoire consists of fewer than 300,000 clones, with about 83% occurring once and the leading ten covering 5.7%. The sample taken for sequencing was peripheral blood. Receptors were obtained from a man at least 80 years old with acute or convalescent COVID-19.

The V call is TRBV24-1, the J call TRBJ2-6; possible D gene TRBD1, 6 bases. The CDR3 length is 17 residues. V was cut by 5 bases and J by 2 bases, with 15 bases left in between. CDR1 and CDR2 from the germline V gene are KGHDR and SFDVKD. CDR3 loop: CATSVGQGTPGANVLTF. For the CDR3, the DNA is TGTGCCACCAGTGTTGGGCAGGGGACGCCTGGGGCCAACGTCCTGACTTTC.

The CDR3 is CASTVGGAAYEQYF. Written as DNA, the CDR3 is TGTGCCAGCACGGTGGGGGGGGCCGCCTACGAGCAGTACTTC. The chain has TRBV5-4 and TRBJ2-7; D might be TRBD2 (7 bases). Trimming stripped 6 bases from V and 2 bases from J, with 15 bases between. Germline CDR1 is SGHNT and CDR2 is YYREEE (reference sequence). CDR3 size: 14 residues.